This TCR beta chain was observed in a study of shared clonotypes between healthy human individuals (dated by TCRdb to about 2020). For context, the study as a whole: Three men and two women, aged 18 to 49 years, made up the cohort. Per donor, three plates each were used for CD4 naive and CD4 memory, two for CD8 naive, and one for CD8 memory. To estimate repertoire size and how much clonotypes are shared between individuals, the study performed deep sequencing of blood TCR repertoires from roughly five healthy adults. To increase sequencing depth and limit assay-specific biases, different laboratories used diverse techniques to prepare libraries and sequence TCR repertoires. Between about 0.85 and 9.5 billion PBMCs per donor were obtained by leukapheresis.

Healthy HIV-negative adults with no recently reported acute infections or vaccinations were included as donors. Every donor was a Caucasian adult living in Nashville, Tennessee, USA. Magnetic negative selection was used to enrich CD4+ T cells, after which naive cells were positively selected on CD45RA and the negative fraction became the memory subset. Blood was obtained by leukapheresis, after which PBMCs were separated by Ficoll-Histopaque density gradient centrifugation and cryopreserved in liquid nitrogen vapor phase. Purity and quantity of every magnetically sorted T cell population were checked by analytical flow cytometry. Each sorted fraction had its genomic DNA isolated and then quantified by UV absorbance on a Nanodrop 2000c. The germline V gene provides CDR1 MNHNS and CDR2 SASEGT. Counted from cysteine to phenylalanine, this CDR3 has 15 amino acids. The DNA shown is the 45-base CDR3, in frame from base 1. The V end loses 4 bases and the J end loses 3 bases, and a stretch of 13 bases separates them.

This clone showed up just once. Its cognate antigen has yet to be identified. Base qualities are missing; no much larger clone stands one base away. TCR CDR3 regions were amplified from genomic DNA by multiplex PCR using the deep immunoSEQ assay. Extracted genomic DNA from each cell subset was distributed evenly across all wells of several immunoSEQ 96-well plates, and each plate was treated as a replicate. Each replicate PCR for sorted subsets received roughly 0.2 ug genomic DNA, equal to 28,000 or so T cell genomes. Purified libraries were quantified with a Qubit 3.0 fluorometer, sized on a Bioanalyzer 2100, and re-quantified with the KAPA Library Quantification kit. Every immunoSEQ 96-well plate was sequenced on a separate single-read 150-cycle Illumina NextSeq 550 flow cell. The study's own analysis went as follows. The immunoSEQ output contained only junctional sequences without quality scores, so filtering could not match that applied to full-length reads. To assign V/J genes and CDR3, sequences were annotated using PyIR, a Python wrapper for IgBLAST v1.9, with IMGT germline references. Any read was removed if the V/J assignment was weak (E-value above 1e-6), the CDR3 was missing, or the read contained stop codons, out-of-frame junctions, or ambiguous translated residues. A V3J clonotype was defined by an identical inferred V gene, J gene, and CDR3 amino acid sequence. To compute the percentage overlap between repertoires, the number of shared unique clonotypes was divided by the size of the smaller repertoire. Three approaches were used to assess repertoire richness: RTK rarefaction, the Chao1 estimator, and Recon v2.1 estimates of unobserved clonotypes. Generation probabilities were computed with OLGA for all TCRbeta clonotypes obtained by the gDNA method from four donors. TCRdb holds this immuneACCESS table with in-frame rearrangements only. Some clones are missing; in checked studies, unresolved V genes explain under half, and the rest has no known cause. V and J calls plus clone size are reproduced from that table; the DNA served to infer D and trimming. In all, the sample holds 2,500,000 or so clones, and approximately 90% of those were seen once. The biggest ten clones account for 0.3% to 0.4% of the sample.

Overall study results and their limits: Based on pairwise subsampling, the degree of clonotype sharing among donors was expected to be affected by sequencing depth. Compared with non-shared clonotypes, the clonotypes found in all four sorted-subset donors had higher generation probabilities. Across several donors, about 5% of naive CD4, approximately 4% of naive CD8, about 2.3% of memory CD4, and 0.4% of memory CD8 clonotypes were shared. Rarefaction of sorted-subset datasets indicated incomplete sequencing despite the large sequencing depth. Sampling was restricted to blood, and TCR repertoires in tissue are likely to differ from TCR repertoires in blood. Because the study included only a small number of donors, the genetic and exposure-history diversity represented was limited. Naive subsets generally had larger estimated clonotype richness than memory subsets did.

The sample taken for sequencing was naive CD4+ T cells from PBMCs. In the paper's terms, the cell subset or site label means: CD45RA+ positively selected. The chain is assembled from TRBV6-1 and TRBJ1-3; the D gene remains uncertain. This clonotype originated in a man younger than 30 in good health. Some clones in this sample may be carry-over from other donors' samples. The CDR3 region has the sequence CASSGGDLGGNTIYF. The DNA is TGTGCCAGCAGTGGCGGGGATCTAGGTGGAAACACCATATATTTT.